This T cell receptor (beta chain) comes out of a study of early T cells in non-severe SARS-CoV-2 infection. The length of the CDR3 is 14 residues. Germline-derived CDR1 and CDR2 are SGHVS and FQNEAQ. The V end lost 2 bases, the J end lost 9 bases, and 14 bases lay between the germline ends. TCRdb used MiXCR to reprocess the 5' RACE reads, holding one entry per CDR3 protein. This table holds about 27,000 distinct CDR3 sequences, about 2.7% found once. This clonotype was counted a few times. The TCR originated in an adult who was a healthcare worker with PCR-confirmed SARS-CoV-2 infection or an uninfected control (not recorded which). The J gene is TRBJ2-1, the V gene TRBV7-8; D is unresolved. The sample comprised whole blood. In DNA, the CDR3 is TGTGCCAGCAGCTTATCGGGCGCTGTACCTGAGCAGTTCTTC. The encoded protein is CASSLSGAVPEQFF.